Below, 17 T cell receptor beta chains from the same sample are listed, as sequenced in a study of blood T cell repertoires in COVID-19. The table came from immunoSEQ multiplex PCR; TCRdb's copy has only in-frame clones and leaves some out. This repertoire shows 380,000 or so clones, 81% found once; its top ten account for about 1.2%. Sequencing was done on a sample of peripheral blood. These receptors originate from a human donor with acute or convalescent COVID-19. The donor label of this sample is uncertain.

This clone has a single count. The chain recombines TRBV19 with TRBJ1-1; TRBD1 might be the D (5 bases). Germline CDR1 is LNHDA and CDR2 is SQIVND (reference sequence). Trimming left V 5 bases short and J 0 bases short, with 7 bases between. The CDR3 contains 13 residues. The chain's CDR3 is CASSWGMNTEAFF. CDR3 nucleotides: TGTGCCAGTAGTTGGGGCATGAACACTGAAGCTTTCTTT.

The rearrangement uses TRBV7-9 and TRBJ1-1; no firm D call. V lost 2 bases and J 1 base, leaving 11 bases between the germline ends. Germline V gene lookup returns CDR1 SEHNR and CDR2 FQNEAQ (reference sequence). The CDR3 loop spans 15 amino acids. Here the CDR3 DNA reads TGTGCCAGCAGCTTAACCGGGATTACGAACACTGAAGCTTTCTTT. This sequence encodes CASSLTGITNTEAFF.

Only a few counts were recorded for this clone. The V call is TRBV29-1, the J call TRBJ2-1; 9 positions agree with TRBD1. The germline V gene has CDR1 SQVTM and CDR2 ANQGSEA. J lost 2 bases, V lost 4 bases, and 6 bases had no gene match. The CDR3 runs 15 residues. The CDR3 protein is CSVVPTGGAYNEQFF. DNA of the CDR3: TGCAGCGTTGTACCGACAGGGGGAGCCTACAATGAGCAGTTCTTC.

The table lists this clone with a count of one. This chain uses TRBV19 with TRBJ1-5; D gene ambiguous. The CDR3 is 14 amino acids. Germline CDR1 is LNHDA and CDR2 is SQIVND (reference sequence). V was cut by 7 bases and J by 4 bases, with 14 bases left in between. The CDR3 sequence: CASTWVAENQPQHF. The CDR3 DNA follows: TGTGCCAGTACATGGGTTGCGGAGAATCAGCCCCAGCATTTT. Combining the CDR3 with reference TRBV19 and TRBJ1-5 gives the whole variable domain DGGITQSPKYLFRKEGQNVTLSCEQNLNHDAMYWYRQDPGQGLRLIYYSQIVNDFQKGDIAEGYSVSREKKESFPLTVTSAQKNPTAFYLCASTWVAENQPQHFGDGTRLSIL.

The chain links TRBV30 to TRBJ2-3, with a weak D call TRBD2 (7 bases). The CDR3 totals 16 residues. CDR1 and CDR2 (germline): GTSNPN, SVGIG (reference sequence). The CDR3: CASTPYGGGGPDTQYF. The CDR3 bases are TGTGCTTCAACTCCGTATGGGGGCGGGGGTCCAGATACGCAGTATTTT.

J is TRBJ1-1 and V is TRBV2; the match to TRBD1 covers 7 bases. The germline V gene encodes CDR1 SNHLY and CDR2 FYNNEI. V lost 7 bases, J lost 5 bases, and 7 bases stayed unmatched. This CDR3 is built from 13 residues. The CDR3 region has the DNA TGTGCCAGCATGAGACAGGGAAAAACTGAAGCTTTCTTT. Amino acid sequence: CASMRQGKTEAFF.

The chain has TRBV4-2 and TRBJ1-2, with 10 bases matching TRBD1. V was pared by 4 bases and J by 4 bases, with 9 bases of the junction left unmatched. The CDR3 extends over 16 amino acids. Germline V CDR1 and CDR2: LGHNA, YNFKEQ. CDR3 sequence: CASSPIGTGDVYGYTF. CDR3 nucleotide sequence: TGTGCCAGCAGCCCAATCGGGACAGGGGATGTCTATGGCTACACCTTC.

This chain connects TRBV30 to TRBJ1-2, with a possible D match to TRBD1 (5 bases). This CDR3 comprises 13 residues. Germline V CDR1 and CDR2: GTSNPN, SVGIG (reference sequence). V was cut by 4 bases and J by 2 bases, with 11 bases left in between. The CDR3 bases are TGTGCCTGGACCTGGGACTTAAACTATGGCTACACCTTC. Its protein is CAWTWDLNYGYTF. The variable domain in full, completed from reference TRBV30 and TRBJ1-2, reads SQTIHQWPATLVQPVGSPLSLECTVEGTSNPNLYWYRQAAGRGLQLLFYSVGIGQISSEVPQNLSASRPQDRQFILSSKKLLLSDSGFYLCAWTWDLNYGYTFGSGTRLTVV.

This chain links TRBV5-4 with TRBJ1-2; weak D call: TRBD1 (6 bases). Trimming left V 3 bases short and J 2 bases short, with 14 bases between. CDR3 length: 15 amino acids. Germline lookup yields CDR1 SGHNT and CDR2 YYREEE (reference sequence). The CDR3 nucleotides read TGTGCCAGCAGCTCGCAGAAGCAGGGGAACTATGGCTACACCTTC. It yields the protein CASSSQKQGNYGYTF.

This chain uses TRBV14 with TRBJ1-2; no definite D call. This CDR3 comprises 14 residues. Trimming stripped 4 bases from V and 6 bases from J, with 15 bases between. The germline V gene encodes CDR1 SGHDN and CDR2 FVKESK. Written as DNA, the CDR3 is TGTGCCAGCAGCCCCCCGGGGAGGTTCGATGGCTACACCTTC. This encodes CASSPPGRFDGYTF.

This CDR3 reads CASSVNFRGGTGELFF. For the CDR3, the DNA is TGTGCCAGCAGTGTTAATTTCAGGGGTGGGACCGGGGAGCTGTTTTTT. The J gene is TRBJ2-2, the V gene TRBV27, with D possibly TRBD1 on 6 matching bases. Trimming took off 5 bases at V and 5 bases at J, with 18 bases between the two ends. The germline V gene has CDR1 MNHEY and CDR2 SMNVEV (reference sequence). The CDR3 consists of 16 residues.

V gene TRBV7-8 combines with J gene TRBJ2-1; 12 nucleotides match TRBD2. The CDR3 runs 16 residues. The J segment lost 5 bases and the V segment lost 3 bases, leaving 5 bases of the junction unmatched. CDR1 is SGHVS, CDR2 FQNEAQ, per germline. The CDR3 reads CASSFLLAGGHNEQFF. CDR3 nucleotide sequence: TGTGCCAGCAGCTTCCTACTAGCGGGAGGCCACAATGAGCAGTTCTTC.

This chain uses TRBV2 with TRBJ2-3; D is possibly TRBD2 (6 bases). The length of the CDR3 is 14 residues. CDR1 is SNHLY and CDR2 is FYNNEI in the germline V gene. Trimming removed 5 bases from V and 5 bases from J, with 14 bases in between. The CDR3 nucleotides are TGTGCCAGCAGTTTAGGAGGGGTGGTAGATACGCAGTATTTT. Its translation: CASSLGGVVDTQYF.

The chain combines TRBV3-1 (or the pseudogene TRBV3-2) with TRBJ2-3, with 10 bases lining up with TRBD1. This CDR3 is 16 amino acids long. From germline, CDR1 is LGHDT and CDR2 YNNKEL (reference sequence). The ends lost 5 bases at V and 5 bases at J; junction bases unmatched: 10. The CDR3 loop reads CASSYLPGQGKDTQYF. The CDR3 nucleotides read TGTGCCAGCAGCTATTTACCGGGACAGGGGAAAGATACGCAGTATTTT.

The rearrangement links TRBV6-5 to TRBJ1-1; TRBD1 is a possible D gene (6 bases). Germline-derived CDR1 and CDR2 are MNHEY and SVGAGI. The CDR3 has 15 residues. With 7 bases removed from V and 1 base from J, the gap between germline ends came to 16 bases. Written as DNA, the CDR3 is TGTGCCAGCATCCCCCCGGGACATTCGAACACTGAAGCTTTCTTT. It is translated as CASIPPGHSNTEAFF.

In this sample, this clone turned up many times. The rearrangement links TRBV7-2 to TRBJ2-3; unclear D gene. The V end lost 1 base, the J end lost 5 bases, and 7 bases lay between the germline ends. Germline CDR1 is SGHTA and CDR2 is FQGNSA. This CDR3 has 13 amino acids. Here the CDR3 DNA reads TGTGCCAGCAGCTTAGATCCCAGAGATACGCAGTATTTT. Translation: CASSLDPRDTQYF.

The chain employs TRBV6-4 and TRBJ1-2; the D is unclear. The germline CDR1 and CDR2 sequences are MRHNA and SNTAGT. The CDR3 covers 13 residues. V dropped 6 bases and J dropped 2 bases, with 10 bases sitting between them. DNA of the CDR3: TGTGCCAGCAGCCGAGGAGGGAACTATGGCTACACCTTC. Protein product: CASSRGGNYGYTF.